This T cell receptor beta chain was sequenced for a study of shared clonotypes between healthy human individuals. Repertoires were generated with immunoSEQ multiplex PCR, while TCRdb's copy carries only in-frame clones and drops some. The sample comprises about 1 million clones, approximately 68% of which are singletons, and roughly 1.5% rests with the top ten. This TCR was sampled from a man younger than 30 in good health. Sequenced input: memory CD4+ T cells sorted from blood. As for subset: CD45RA-negative fraction.

The chain's CDR3 is CASSSLTSGRYEQFF. CDR3 DNA: TGCGCCAGCAGCTCCCTGACTAGCGGGAGGTATGAGCAGTTCTTC. The chain links TRBV5-1 to TRBJ2-1; 13 bases are a match to TRBD2. V shed 3 bases and J 8 bases; nucleotides not matched to a gene: 5. The germline V gene has CDR1 SGHRS and CDR2 YFSETQ. The CDR3 totals 15 residues.